This paragraph reports one T cell receptor (beta chain). Its antigen is not identified. The CDR3 has 15 residues. In germline, CDR1 is LGHNA, CDR2 YSLEER. The sample originates from a study of CXCR3-negative and CXCR3-positive naive CD8 T cells. General study findings and limits: TRB CDR3s were more hydrophobic in CXCR3-positive than in CXCR3-negative naive cells. Cryopreservation partially decreased CXCR3 expression, and most assays used fresh PBMCs.

Preparation of TRB cDNA libraries relied on 5' RACE carrying UMI labels. Reanalyzing the 5' RACE reads, TCRdb keeps one entry per CDR3 protein, without DNA. This table holds about 70,000 distinct CDR3 sequences. Naive CD8+ T lymphocytes were specified as CD45RO-CCR7+CD27+CD95-. The chain carries TRBV4-3 and TRBJ2-2; as DNA is missing, the TRBD1 call by TCRdb cannot be tested. The sample consisted of naive CXCR3+ CD8+ T cells from blood. The subset here: CD45RO-CCR7+CD27+CD95- naive CD8+ T cells expressing CXCR3 (TNR3+). This TCR was recovered from a human donor in good health. Some clones in this sample may be carry-over from other donors' samples. This CDR3 reads CASSPGTGYTGELFF.